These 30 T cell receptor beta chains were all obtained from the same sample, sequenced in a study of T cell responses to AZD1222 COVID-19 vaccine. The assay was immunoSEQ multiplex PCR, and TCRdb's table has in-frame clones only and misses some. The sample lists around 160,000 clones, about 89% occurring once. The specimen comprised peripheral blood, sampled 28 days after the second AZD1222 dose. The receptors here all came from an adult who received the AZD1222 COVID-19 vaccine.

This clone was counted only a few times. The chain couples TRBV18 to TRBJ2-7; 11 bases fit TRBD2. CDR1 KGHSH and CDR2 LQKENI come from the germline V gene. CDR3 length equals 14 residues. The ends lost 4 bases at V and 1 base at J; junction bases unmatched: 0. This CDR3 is CASSRLAGSYEQYF. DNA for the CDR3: TGTGCCAGCTCACGACTAGCGGGGTCCTACGAGCAGTACTTC.

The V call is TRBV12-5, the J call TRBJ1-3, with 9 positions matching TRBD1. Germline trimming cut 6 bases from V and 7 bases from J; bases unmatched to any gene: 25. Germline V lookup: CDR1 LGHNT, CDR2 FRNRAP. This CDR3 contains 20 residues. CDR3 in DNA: TGTGCTAGTGGCCCACTCGCAACCGGGATTCGGGACAGGGATTGGAACACCATATATTTT. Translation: CASGPLATGIRDRDWNTIYF.

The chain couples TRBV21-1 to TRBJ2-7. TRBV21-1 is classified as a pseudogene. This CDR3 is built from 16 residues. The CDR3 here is CASSKEGRRTAYEQYF. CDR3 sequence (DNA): TGTGCCAGCAGCAAAGAAGGTCGGAGAACAGCCTACGAGCAGTACTTC.

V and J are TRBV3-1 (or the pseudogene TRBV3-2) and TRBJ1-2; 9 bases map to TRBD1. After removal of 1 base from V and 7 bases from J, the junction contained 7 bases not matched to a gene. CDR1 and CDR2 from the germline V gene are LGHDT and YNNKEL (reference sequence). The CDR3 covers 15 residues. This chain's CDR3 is CASSQGVRGQGGYTF. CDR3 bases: TGTGCCAGCAGCCAAGGTGTTAGGGGACAGGGTGGCTACACCTTC.

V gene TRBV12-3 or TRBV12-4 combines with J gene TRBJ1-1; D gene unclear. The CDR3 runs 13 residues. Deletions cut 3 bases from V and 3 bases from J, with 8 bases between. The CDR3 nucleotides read TGTGCCAGCAGTTTCGGACCTCACACTGAAGCTTTCTTT. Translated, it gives CASSFGPHTEAFF.

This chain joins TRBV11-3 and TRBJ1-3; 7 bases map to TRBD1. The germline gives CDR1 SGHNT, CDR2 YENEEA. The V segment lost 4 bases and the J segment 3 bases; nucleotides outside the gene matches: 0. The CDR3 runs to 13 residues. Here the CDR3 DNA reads TGTGCCAGCAGCTGGGACAGTGGAAACACCATATATTTT. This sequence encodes CASSWDSGNTIYF.

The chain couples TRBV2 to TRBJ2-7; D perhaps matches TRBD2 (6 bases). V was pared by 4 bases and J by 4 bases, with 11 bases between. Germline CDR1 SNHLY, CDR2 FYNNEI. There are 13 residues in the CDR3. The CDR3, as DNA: TGTGCCAGCAGTGCCCGGGGGACTTACGAGCAGTACTTC. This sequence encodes CASSARGTYEQYF.

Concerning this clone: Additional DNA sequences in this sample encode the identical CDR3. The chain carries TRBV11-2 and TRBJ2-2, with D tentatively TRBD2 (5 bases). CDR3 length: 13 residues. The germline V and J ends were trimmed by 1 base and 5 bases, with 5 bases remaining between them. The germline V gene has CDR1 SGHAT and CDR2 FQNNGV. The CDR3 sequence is CASSLGGTGELFF. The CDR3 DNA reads TGTGCCAGCAGCTTAGGAGGGACCGGGGAGCTGTTTTTT.

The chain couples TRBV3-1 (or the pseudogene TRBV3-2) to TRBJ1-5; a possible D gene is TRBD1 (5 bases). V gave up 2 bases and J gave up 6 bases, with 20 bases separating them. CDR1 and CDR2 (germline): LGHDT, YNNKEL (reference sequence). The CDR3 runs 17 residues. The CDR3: CASSQKLTGRLVQPQHF. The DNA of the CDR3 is TGTGCCAGCAGCCAAAAATTAACAGGTCGTCTAGTTCAGCCCCAGCATTTT.

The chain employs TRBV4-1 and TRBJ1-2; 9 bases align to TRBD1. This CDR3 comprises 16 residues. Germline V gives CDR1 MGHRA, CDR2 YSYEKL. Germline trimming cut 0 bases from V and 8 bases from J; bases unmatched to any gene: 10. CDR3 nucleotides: TGCGCCAGCAGCCAAGATCCCGGGACAGGGCCTGTCGGCTACACCTTC. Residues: CASSQDPGTGPVGYTF.

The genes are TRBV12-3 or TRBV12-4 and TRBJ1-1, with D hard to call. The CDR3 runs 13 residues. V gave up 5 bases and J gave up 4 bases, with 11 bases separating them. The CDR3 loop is CASSPTPFTEAFF. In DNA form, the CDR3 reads TGTGCCAGCAGTCCGACTCCGTTCACTGAAGCTTTCTTT.

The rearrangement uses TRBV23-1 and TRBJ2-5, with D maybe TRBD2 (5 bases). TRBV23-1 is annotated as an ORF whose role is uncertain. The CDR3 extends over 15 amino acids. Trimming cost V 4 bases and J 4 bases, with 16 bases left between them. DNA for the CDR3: TGCGCCAGCAGTCCACGAGTAGGACTTCCAGAGACCCAGTACTTC. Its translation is CASSPRVGLPETQYF.

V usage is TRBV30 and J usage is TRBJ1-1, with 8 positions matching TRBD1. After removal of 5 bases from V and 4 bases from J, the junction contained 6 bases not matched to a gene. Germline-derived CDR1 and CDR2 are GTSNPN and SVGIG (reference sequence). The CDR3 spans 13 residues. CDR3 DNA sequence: TGTGCCTGGGACCCAGGGGGCGGCACTGAAGCTTTCTTT. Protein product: CAWDPGGGTEAFF.

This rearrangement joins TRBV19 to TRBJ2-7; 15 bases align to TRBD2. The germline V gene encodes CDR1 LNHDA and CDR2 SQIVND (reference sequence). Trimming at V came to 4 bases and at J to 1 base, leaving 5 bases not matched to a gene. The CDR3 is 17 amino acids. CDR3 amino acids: CASSSGLAGGLSYEQYF. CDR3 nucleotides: TGTGCCAGTAGTAGCGGACTAGCGGGGGGGCTTTCCTACGAGCAGTACTTC.

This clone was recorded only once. The CDR3 nucleotides read TGTGCCAGCTCACCTTGGGGGCTAGCGCAAAGCTCCTACGAGCAGTACTTC. Its protein product is CASSPWGLAQSSYEQYF. The V gene is TRBV18, the J gene TRBJ2-7; D is possibly TRBD1 or TRBD2 (6 bases each). Trimming pared 3 bases from V and 0 bases from J, leaving 18 bases between. Germline CDR1 reads KGHSH; CDR2 reads LQKENI. CDR3 length: 17 residues.

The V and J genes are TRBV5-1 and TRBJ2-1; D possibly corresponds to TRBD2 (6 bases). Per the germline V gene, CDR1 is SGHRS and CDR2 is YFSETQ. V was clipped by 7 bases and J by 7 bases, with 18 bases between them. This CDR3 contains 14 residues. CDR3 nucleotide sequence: TGCGCCAGCCGCTACGGAGGGATCGAAAATGAGCAGTTCTTC. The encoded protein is CASRYGGIENEQFF.

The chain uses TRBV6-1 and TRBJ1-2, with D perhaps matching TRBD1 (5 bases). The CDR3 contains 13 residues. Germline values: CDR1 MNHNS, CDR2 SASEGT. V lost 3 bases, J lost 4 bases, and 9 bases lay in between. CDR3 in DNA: TGTGCCAGCAGTGATGGGGGGTTCTATGGCTACACCTTC. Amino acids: CASSDGGFYGYTF.

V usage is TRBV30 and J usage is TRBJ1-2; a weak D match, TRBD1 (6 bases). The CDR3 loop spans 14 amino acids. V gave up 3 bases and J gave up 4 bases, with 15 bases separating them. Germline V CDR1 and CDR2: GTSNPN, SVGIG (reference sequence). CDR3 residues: CAWRRDRKSYGYTF. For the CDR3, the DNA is TGTGCCTGGAGGAGAGACAGGAAAAGCTATGGCTACACCTTC.

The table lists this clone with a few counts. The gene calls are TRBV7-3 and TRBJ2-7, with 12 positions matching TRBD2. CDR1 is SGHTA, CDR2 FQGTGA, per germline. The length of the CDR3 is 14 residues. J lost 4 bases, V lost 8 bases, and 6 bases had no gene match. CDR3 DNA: TGTGCCAGCTCAGAGACTAGCGGGAGTTACGAGCAGTACTTC. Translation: CASSETSGSYEQYF. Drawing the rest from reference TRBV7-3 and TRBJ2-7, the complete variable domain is GAGVSQTPSNKVTEKGKYVELRCDPISGHTALYWYRQSLGQGPEFLIYFQGTGAADDSGLPNDRFFAVRPEGSVSTLKIQRTERGDSAVYLCASSETSGSYEQYFGPGTRLTVT.

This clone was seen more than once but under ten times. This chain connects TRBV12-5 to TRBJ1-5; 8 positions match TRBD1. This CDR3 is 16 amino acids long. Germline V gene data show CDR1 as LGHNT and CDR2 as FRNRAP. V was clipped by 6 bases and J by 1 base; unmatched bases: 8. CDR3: CASGLGDRRSNQPQHF. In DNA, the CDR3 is TGTGCTAGTGGCCTCGGGGACAGGAGAAGCAATCAGCCCCAGCATTTT.

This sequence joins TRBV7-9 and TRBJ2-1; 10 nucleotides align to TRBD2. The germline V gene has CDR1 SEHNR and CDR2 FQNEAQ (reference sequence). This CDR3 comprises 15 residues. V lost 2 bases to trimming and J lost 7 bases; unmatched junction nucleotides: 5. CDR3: CASSLIAGGINEQFF. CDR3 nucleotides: TGTGCCAGCAGCTTAATAGCGGGGGGAATAAATGAGCAGTTCTTC.

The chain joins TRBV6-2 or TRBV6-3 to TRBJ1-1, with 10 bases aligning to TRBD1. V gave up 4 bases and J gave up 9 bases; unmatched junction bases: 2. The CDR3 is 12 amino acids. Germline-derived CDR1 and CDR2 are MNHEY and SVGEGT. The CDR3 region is CASSSTGGKAFF. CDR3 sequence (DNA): TGTGCCAGCAGTTCGACAGGGGGCAAAGCTTTCTTT.

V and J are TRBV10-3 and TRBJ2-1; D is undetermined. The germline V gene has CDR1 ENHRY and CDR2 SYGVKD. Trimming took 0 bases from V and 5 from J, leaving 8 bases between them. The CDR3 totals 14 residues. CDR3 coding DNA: TGTGCCATCAGTGAGTCGGGGATGCACAATGAGCAGTTCTTC. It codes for CAISESGMHNEQFF.

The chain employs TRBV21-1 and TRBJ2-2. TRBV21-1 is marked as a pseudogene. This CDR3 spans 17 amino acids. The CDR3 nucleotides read TGTGCCAGCACCGAACCCTCCCTGAACGCGAACACCGGGGAGCTGTTTTTT. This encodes CASTEPSLNANTGELFF.

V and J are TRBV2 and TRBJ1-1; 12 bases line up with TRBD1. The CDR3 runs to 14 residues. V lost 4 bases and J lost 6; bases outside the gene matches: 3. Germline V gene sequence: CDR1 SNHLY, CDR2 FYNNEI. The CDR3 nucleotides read TGTGCCAGCAGTGCGGGACAGGGGGCGGCTGAAGCTTTCTTT. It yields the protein CASSAGQGAAEAFF.

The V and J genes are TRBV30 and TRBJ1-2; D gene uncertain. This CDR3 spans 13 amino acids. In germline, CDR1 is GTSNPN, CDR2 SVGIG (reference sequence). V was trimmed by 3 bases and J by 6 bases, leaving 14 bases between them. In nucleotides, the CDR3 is TGTGCCTGGAGACGAGGGTCGGAGGATGGCTACACCTTC. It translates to CAWRRGSEDGYTF.

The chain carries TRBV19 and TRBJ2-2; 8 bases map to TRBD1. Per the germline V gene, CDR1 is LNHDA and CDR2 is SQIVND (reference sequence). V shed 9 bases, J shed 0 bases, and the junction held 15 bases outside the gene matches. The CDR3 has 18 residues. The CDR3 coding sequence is TGTGCCAGCGTACGCAGGGGGCGGGTAAACGCGAACACCGGGGAGCTGTTTTTT. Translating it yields CASVRRGRVNANTGELFF.

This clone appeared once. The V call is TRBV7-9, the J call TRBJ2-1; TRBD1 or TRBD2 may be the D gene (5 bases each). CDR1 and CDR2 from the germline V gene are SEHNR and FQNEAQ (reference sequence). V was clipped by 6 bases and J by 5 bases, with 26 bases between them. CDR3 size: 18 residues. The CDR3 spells CASRFRLQYGTANNEQFF. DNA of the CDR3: TGTGCCAGCAGATTTAGGCTCCAATATGGGACGGCAAACAATGAGCAGTTCTTC.

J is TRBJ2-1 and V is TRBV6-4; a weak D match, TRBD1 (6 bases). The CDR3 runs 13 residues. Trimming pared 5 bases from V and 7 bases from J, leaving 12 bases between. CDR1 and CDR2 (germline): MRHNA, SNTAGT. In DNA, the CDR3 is TGTGCCAGCAGTCTACAGGGTCCGAATGAGCAGTTCTTC. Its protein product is CASSLQGPNEQFF.

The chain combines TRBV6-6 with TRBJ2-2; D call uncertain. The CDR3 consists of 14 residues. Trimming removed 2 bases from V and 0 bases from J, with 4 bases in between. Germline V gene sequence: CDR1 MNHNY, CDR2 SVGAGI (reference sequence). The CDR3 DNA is TGTGCCAGCAGTTACGAGCCGAACACCGGGGAGCTGTTTTTT. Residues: CASSYEPNTGELFF.